Shown below are 2 T cell receptor beta chains from a single sample sequenced in a study of CD8+CD57+ T cells in acquired aplastic anemia. Profiling that covered TCR beta VDJ and CDR3 relied on genomic DNA as its template. TCRdb re-derived calls from the reads in MiXCR, one entry per CDR3 protein. The data hold 150,000 or so distinct CDR3 sequences, with roughly 49% observed a single time. Patients chosen for sequencing had shown CD8+CD57+ cell expansion by flow cytometry. Sequencing was performed on sorted CD4+, CD8+, or CD8+CD57+ T cells (not recorded which) from PBMCs. These receptors were collected from a human donor with aplastic anemia.

The chain carries TRBV7-6 and TRBJ2-7; 10 positions match TRBD2. The CDR3 loop spans 16 amino acids. The V segment lost 5 bases and the J segment 3 bases; nucleotides outside the gene matches: 10. Germline CDR1 SGHVS, CDR2 FNYEAQ. This CDR3 is CASSQELRLAGYEQYF. CDR3 sequence (DNA): TGTGCCAGCAGCCAGGAACTCCGACTAGCGGGCTACGAGCAGTACTTC.

V usage is TRBV19 and J usage is TRBJ2-7; D might be TRBD1 or TRBD2, each matching 5 bases. Per germline, CDR1 LNHDA and CDR2 SQIVND (reference sequence). Deletions cut 4 bases from V and 7 bases from J, with 17 bases between. CDR3 length equals 14 residues. Here the CDR3 reads CASSTRDGLGEQYF. The CDR3 DNA follows: TGTGCCAGTAGTACCCGGGACGGGCTAGGGGAGCAGTACTTC.